The TCR beta chain described here comes from a study of identical twins. Study observations and caveats: Out-of-frame alpha sequences shared between twins exhibited an excess of low generation probability. Cross-sectional statistics underpinned the conclusions; the same donors were not followed.

The CDR3 covers 14 residues. Germline CDR1 is SGHAT and CDR2 is FQNNGV. The V end was cut by 3 bases, the J end by 1 base, with 7 bases between. One entry per CDR3 protein, called by TCRdb with MiXCR from the 5' RACE reads. The sample consists of about 240,000 distinct CDR3 sequences, roughly 13% of them appearing once. A remark on this clonotype: What it binds is not known.

The data also belong to a second study, concerning yellow fever vaccine responses in identical twins.

The chain uses TRBV11-2 and TRBJ2-1; unclear D gene. This TCR was recovered from a woman aged 18-29 years in good health. The sample taken for sequencing was memory (CD45RO+) T cells sorted from blood. CDR3 protein: CASSFDPSYNEQFF. The CDR3 DNA reads as TGTGCCAGCAGCTTCGACCCGTCCTACAATGAGCAGTTCTTC.